The next 29 T cell receptor beta chains were all read from a single sample in a study of cytomegalovirus exposure and HLA in healthy donors (dated by TCRdb to about 2017). The protocol used for the library was the immunoSEQ multiplex PCR assay. The multiplex PCR relied on a mix of 60 forward primers for TCR Vbeta segments and 13 reverse primers for TCR Jbeta segments. TCRdb provides this immuneACCESS table in a form limited to in-frame rearrangements. Some clones are lacking; in checked studies, under half of them reflect an unresolved V gene, and why the rest are absent is not known. This sample lists 100,000 to 150,000 clones; roughly 80% were detected once. Clones ranked in the top ten supply approximately 4% of the sample. The sequenced sample was PBMCs. The receptors originated from a man younger than 30 in good health and CMV-seropositive.

Concerning this clone: Germline and junction disagree at one end, which may indicate a read error. This chain links TRBV14 with TRBJ1-2, with no clear D. The germline V gene encodes CDR1 SGHDN and CDR2 FVKESK. The CDR3 extends over 12 amino acids. CDR3 amino acids: CASSQRLPRVFF. In DNA form, the CDR3 reads TGTGCCAGCAGCCAACGTCTTCCCCGAGTCTTCTTC.

The rearrangement uses TRBV21-1 and TRBJ2-7; the D call TRBD2 from the table was never checked on the DNA. TRBV21-1 is a pseudogene. This CDR3 comprises 12 residues. CDR3 DNA: TGTGCCAGCAGCAAAGAATCGGGGGAGCAGTACTTC. Encoded protein: CASSKESGEQYF.

The chain joins TRBV11-2 to TRBJ2-7; 14 nucleotides match TRBD2. With 4 bases clipped from V and 7 bases from J, the junction kept 12 bases outside the gene matches. Germline assignment: CDR1 SGHAT and CDR2 FQNNGV. The CDR3 contains 17 residues. The DNA of the CDR3 is TGTGCCAGCAGCTCCCTTAGGGGACTAGCGGGAGCGGGGGAGCAGTACTTC. This codes for CASSSLRGLAGAGEQYF.

The genes are TRBV27 and TRBJ1-1; 9 bases line up with TRBD1. The germline CDR1 and CDR2 sequences are MNHEY and SMNVEV (reference sequence). The J segment lost 4 bases and the V segment lost 5 bases, leaving 11 bases of the junction unmatched. The CDR3 has 16 residues. CDR3 DNA: TGTGCCAGCAGTCCTCATTCGACAGGGGGGTTCACTGAAGCTTTCTTT. Protein: CASSPHSTGGFTEAFF.

V usage is TRBV10-3 and J usage is TRBJ2-5; the D gene is possibly TRBD1 (6 bases). The DNA end is a closer match to TRBJ2-7, so the J assignment may be wrong. In germline, CDR1 is ENHRY, CDR2 SYGVKD. The CDR3 length is 15 residues. CDR3 loop: CAISERPGHRYEQYF. CDR3 DNA: TGTGCCATCAGTGAGAGGCCGGGACATCGCTACGAGCAGTACTTC.

This chain uses TRBV6-5 with TRBJ1-2; TRBD1 matches at 9 bases. Germline assignment: CDR1 MNHEY and CDR2 SVGAGI. The CDR3 runs to 13 residues. V shed 6 bases and J 5 bases; nucleotides not matched to a gene: 4. CDR3 DNA: TGTGCCAGCAGGACCGGGACAGGGTATGGCTACACCTTC. Its translation is CASRTGTGYGYTF.

The rearrangement uses TRBV7-2 and TRBJ2-3; 8 positions match TRBD2. Germline lookup yields CDR1 SGHTA and CDR2 FQGNSA. The junction had 6 bases not matched to a gene; V was cut back by 3 bases and J by 4 bases. The CDR3 covers 15 residues. CDR3 sequence: CASSFLAGIADTQYF. CDR3 nucleotides: TGTGCCAGCAGCTTTTTAGCGGGAATCGCAGATACGCAGTATTTT.

This clone was picked up a small number of times. V usage is TRBV2 and J usage is TRBJ1-3; a weak D match, TRBD1 (5 bases). The germline CDR1 and CDR2 sequences are SNHLY and FYNNEI. Trimming removed 1 base from V and 0 bases from J, with 7 bases in between. The CDR3 runs to 15 residues. The CDR3: CASSEERGSGNTIYF. The DNA for the CDR3 is TGTGCCAGCAGTGAAGAAAGGGGCTCTGGAAACACCATATATTTT.

The chain carries TRBV10-3 and TRBJ1-4; 7 positions match TRBD1. Germline V gene sequence: CDR1 ENHRY, CDR2 SYGVKD. The length of the CDR3 is 15 residues. Trimming at V came to 8 bases and at J to 0 bases, leaving 6 bases not matched to a gene. CDR3 DNA sequence: TGTGCCATCTCTCAGGGGGTAACAACTAATGAAAAACTGTTTTTT. Its translation is CAISQGVTTNEKLFF.

This rearrangement joins TRBV12-5 to TRBJ2-5; the D gene is possibly TRBD1 (6 bases). The germline gives CDR1 LGHNT, CDR2 FRNRAP. The CDR3 covers 15 residues. V was trimmed by 5 bases and J by 5 bases, leaving 18 bases between them. This CDR3 is CASGPQGLGQETQYF. The CDR3 DNA is TGTGCTAGTGGTCCCCAGGGGTTGGGGCAGGAGACCCAGTACTTC. The whole variable domain, filled in from reference TRBV12-5 and TRBJ2-5, reads DARVTQTPRHKVTEMGQEVTMRCQPILGHNTVFWYRQTMMQGLELLAYFRNRAPLDDSGMPKDRFSAEMPDATLATLKIQPSEPRDSAVYFCASGPQGLGQETQYFGPGTRLLVL.

This clone was recorded once. The genes are TRBV29-1 and TRBJ2-7; TRBD1 aligns across 9 bases. CDR1 SQVTM and CDR2 ANQGSEA come from the germline V gene. J lost 2 bases, V lost 4 bases, and 6 bases had no gene match. CDR3 length: 14 residues. Here the CDR3 DNA reads TGCAGCGTTGGTTCGCGACAGGGGGCCTACGAGCAGTACTTC. Translation: CSVGSRQGAYEQYF.

Here the CDR3 reads CARGLADSYEQYF. Written as DNA, the CDR3 is TGTGCCAGAGGACTAGCAGACTCCTACGAGCAGTACTTC. The rearrangement joins TRBV2 to TRBJ2-7; TRBD2 matches at 8 bases. Germline V gene data show CDR1 as SNHLY and CDR2 as FYNNEI. V lost 9 bases and J lost 0; bases outside the gene matches: 4. There are 13 residues in the CDR3. The complete variable domain, with remaining parts taken from reference TRBV2 and TRBJ2-7, reads EPEVTQTPSHQVTQMGQEVILRCVPISNHLYFYWYRQILGQKVEFLVSFYNNEISEKSEIFDDQFSVERPDGSNFTLKIRSTKLEDSAMYFCARGLADSYEQYFGPGTRLTVT.

The CDR3 coding sequence is TGTGCCAGCAGCTTGGGGGAGGAAGCTTTCTTT. It translates to CASSLGEEAFF. The chain joins TRBV5-4 to TRBJ1-1; D is undetermined. Deletions cut 0 bases from V and 8 bases from J, with 5 bases between. This CDR3 spans 11 amino acids. Germline V CDR1 and CDR2: SGHNT, YYREEE (reference sequence).

The chain carries TRBV30 and TRBJ1-1; D may be TRBD1 (5 bases). The CDR3 is 13 residues long. In germline, CDR1 is GTSNPN, CDR2 SVGIG (reference sequence). V lost 0 bases and J lost 3, with 8 bases in between. CDR3 bases: TGTGCCTGGAGTGTGCAGGGATACACTGAAGCTTTCTTT. Translation: CAWSVQGYTEAFF.

The chain combines TRBV29-1 with TRBJ1-1, with 8 nucleotides matching TRBD1. Trimming took 6 bases from V and 0 from J; bases not matched to a gene: 9. Germline CDR1 is SQVTM and CDR2 is ANQGSEA. CDR3 length equals 15 residues. CDR3 in amino acids: CSVIDRGFLNTEAFF. The CDR3 DNA reads as TGCAGCGTCATAGACAGGGGTTTTTTGAACACTGAAGCTTTCTTT.

V is TRBV15 and J is TRBJ1-3; 7 nucleotides agree with TRBD1. This CDR3 has 17 amino acids. From germline, CDR1 is LNHNV and CDR2 YYDKDF (reference sequence). Trimming at V came to 5 bases and at J to 4 bases, leaving 14 bases not matched to a gene. The CDR3 DNA reads TGTGCCACCAGCCGACAGGGTGGTTACCTATCCGGAAACACCATATATTTT. Its protein product is CATSRQGGYLSGNTIYF. The variable domain in full, completed from reference TRBV15 and TRBJ1-3, reads DAMVIQNPRYQVTQFGKPVTLSCSQTLNHNVMYWYQQKSSQAPKLLFHYYDKDFNNEADTPDNFQSRRPNTSFCFLDIRSPGLGDTAMYLCATSRQGGYLSGNTIYFGEGSWLTVV.

The gene calls are TRBV11-2 and TRBJ1-1; D ambiguous. This CDR3 has 13 amino acids. The germline gives CDR1 SGHAT, CDR2 FQNNGV. V lost 3 bases and J 3 bases, leaving 8 bases between the germline ends. CDR3 DNA sequence: TGTGCCAGCAGCTTGAGAGCGGACACTGAAGCTTTCTTT. Encoded protein: CASSLRADTEAFF.

The chain employs TRBV19 and TRBJ1-2, with 9 bases matching TRBD1. With V trimmed by 0 bases and J by 8 bases, 7 bases remained unmatched. This CDR3 comprises 15 residues. Germline V lookup: CDR1 LNHDA, CDR2 SQIVND (reference sequence). The CDR3 nucleotides are TGTGCCAGTAGTATAGAGGCGGGACAGGGTTTCGGCTACACCTTC. Translated, it gives CASSIEAGQGFGYTF.

The chain has TRBV7-2 and TRBJ2-7; the match to TRBD2 covers 8 bases. V shed 5 bases and J 2 bases; nucleotides not matched to a gene: 5. The V gene's germline CDR1 is SGHTA and CDR2 FQGNSA. This CDR3 region has 14 residues. CDR3 region: CASSGLAKTYEQYF. CDR3 bases: TGTGCCAGCAGCGGACTAGCAAAAACCTACGAGCAGTACTTC.

The chain links TRBV6-1 to TRBJ1-3, with 7 bases lining up with TRBD1. Trimming took 4 bases from V and 4 from J; bases not matched to a gene: 19. The length of the CDR3 is 19 residues. Germline V gene data show CDR1 as MNHNS and CDR2 as SASEGT. The CDR3 DNA reads as TGTGCCAGCAGTGCTTTGGGATTAGGGACAGAGGATATGGGAAACACCATATATTTT. Translated: CASSALGLGTEDMGNTIYF.

This clone was seen a handful of times. The genes are TRBV7-2 and TRBJ2-5; 7 nucleotides align to TRBD2. The tail of the sequence fits TRBJ2-7 better, so the J call may be wrong. Per the germline V gene, CDR1 is SGHTA and CDR2 is FQGNSA. CDR3 length: 17 residues. CDR3 sequence (DNA): TGTGCCAGCAGCTTATACCGGGCGGGGGACCTTCGGGACGAGCAGTACTTC. Its translation: CASSLYRAGDLRDEQYF.

The chain is built from TRBV7-9 and TRBJ2-1; TRBD1 aligns across 8 bases. The length of the CDR3 is 15 residues. Trimming took 7 bases from V and 0 from J; bases not matched to a gene: 5. CDR1 is SEHNR and CDR2 is FQNEAQ in the germline V gene (reference sequence). The CDR3 loop is CASTPGTGSYNEQFF. In nucleotides, the CDR3 is TGTGCCAGCACCCCCGGGACAGGCTCCTACAATGAGCAGTTCTTC. Full variable domain (missing parts from reference TRBV7-9 and TRBJ2-1): DTGVSQNPRHKITKRGQNVTFRCDPISEHNRLYWYRQTLGQGPEFLTYFQNEAQLEKSRLLSDRFSAERPKGSFSTLEIQRTEQGDSAMYLCASTPGTGSYNEQFFGPGTRLTVL.

This rearrangement joins TRBV11-2 to TRBJ2-1, with TRBD2 matching over 8 bases. Germline CDR1 is SGHAT and CDR2 is FQNNGV. The ends lost 8 bases at V and 8 bases at J; junction bases unmatched: 11. The CDR3 is 14 residues long. The CDR3 reads CASARGGRRYEQFF. In DNA form, the CDR3 reads TGTGCCAGCGCCCGGGGGGGCAGGCGGTATGAGCAGTTCTTC.

V gene TRBV5-4 combines with J gene TRBJ2-7; 7 nucleotides match TRBD2. V gave up 4 bases and J gave up 6 bases; unmatched junction bases: 10. This CDR3 contains 14 residues. Germline V gene lookup returns CDR1 SGHNT and CDR2 YYREEE (reference sequence). CDR3 sequence (DNA): TGTGCCAGCAGCCCCCCTAGCGGTCCGTCCGAGCAGTACTTC. Protein product: CASSPPSGPSEQYF.

The chain recombines TRBV19 with TRBJ2-1; 10 nucleotides align to TRBD2. This CDR3 region has 14 residues. V was pared by 5 bases and J by 8 bases, with 6 bases of the junction left unmatched. Germline V gene data show CDR1 as LNHDA and CDR2 as SQIVND (reference sequence). CDR3 sequence: CASSGSSGSDEQFF. The CDR3 DNA is TGTGCCAGTAGTGGCTCTAGCGGGAGTGATGAGCAGTTCTTC. Full variable domain (outside the CDR3, taken from reference TRBV19 and TRBJ2-1): DGGITQSPKYLFRKEGQNVTLSCEQNLNHDAMYWYRQDPGQGLRLIYYSQIVNDFQKGDIAEGYSVSREKKESFPLTVTSAQKNPTAFYLCASSGSSGSDEQFFGPGTRLTVL.

The J gene is TRBJ2-5, the V gene TRBV2, with TRBD2 matching over 7 bases. TRBJ2-7 explains the end of the DNA better; the J call may be wrong. The CDR3 covers 15 residues. Germline CDR1 reads SNHLY; CDR2 reads FYNNEI. The CDR3 bases are TGTGCCAGCAGTCAACGGACTAGTAGAGGGCGCGAGCAGTACTTC. This encodes CASSQRTSRGREQYF.

The chain links TRBV13 to TRBJ2-1, with TRBD1 matching 9 bases. Germline CDR1 PRHDT, CDR2 FYEKMQ (reference sequence). The CDR3 consists of 14 residues. The V gene end was trimmed by 5 bases and the J gene end by 4 bases; junction bases not matched to a gene: 3. DNA for the CDR3: TGTGCCAGCAGCCCAGGACAGGGGTACAATGAGCAGTTCTTC. Translation: CASSPGQGYNEQFF.

J is TRBJ1-4 and V is TRBV6-5; D gene uncertain. Trimming left V 2 bases short and J 11 bases short, with 15 bases between. This CDR3 spans 14 amino acids. Looked up from germline, CDR1 is MNHEY and CDR2 is SVGAGI. As DNA, the CDR3 is TGTGCCAGCAGTTACCTTATCCACGAGAGGAAACTGTTTTTT. Its translation: CASSYLIHERKLFF.

The V call is TRBV7-8, the J call TRBJ1-6; 7 nucleotides agree with TRBD1. The CDR3 sequence is 15 residues long. Germline CDR1 is SGHVS and CDR2 is FQNEAQ. V shed 5 bases, J shed 7 bases, and the junction held 8 bases outside the gene matches. This CDR3 is CASSVFRGSNSPLHF. CDR3 in DNA: TGTGCCAGCAGCGTATTCAGGGGGTCGAATTCACCCCTCCACTTT.